A selection of T cell receptor beta chains follows, all from one sample in a study of PD-1 blockade in classical Hodgkin lymphoma. Repertoires were generated with immunoSEQ multiplex PCR, while TCRdb's copy carries only in-frame clones and drops some. This sample has fewer than 15,000 clones, with about 86% found just once. Material: peripheral blood mononuclear cells (PBMCs), obtained at baseline. The source of these receptors is a human donor with classical Hodgkin lymphoma. Both conserved end residues are part of each CDR3. The order of the fields is clone size, CDR3 length, V gene, D gene, J gene, CDR3 DNA, CDR3 protein. D genes are given only for firm matches. Expanded clones get a size class; other rows say once, few or many, or leave the size out.

NA	15	TRBV7-2	TRBD1	TRBJ1-3	TGTGCCAGCAGCTTACTCACAGGGGTTGGAAACACCATATATTTT	CASSLLTGVGNTIYF
NA	12	TRBV6-6	NA	TRBJ2-7	TGTGCCAGCAGTAAACTAAGCCACGAGCAGTACTTC	CASSKLSHEQYF
NA	15	TRBV7-8	NA	TRBJ2-3	TGTGCCAGCAACTGGGAAGAAGGGGCTACAGATACGCAGTATTTT	CASNWEEGATDTQYF
once	14	TRBV28	NA	TRBJ1-5	TGTGCCAGCAGTTTATTGACAGAAGTTCAGCCCCAGCATTTT	CASSLLTEVQPQHF
NA	14	TRBV27	NA	TRBJ1-2	TGTGCCAGCAGTTTAGGGCCAGGGGTCTATGGCTACACCTTC	CASSLGPGVYGYTF
NA	13	TRBV18	TRBD1	TRBJ2-2	TGTGCCAGCTCCTGGACAGGGGTCGGGGAGCTGTTTTTT	CASSWTGVGELFF
NA	15	TRBV6-5	NA	TRBJ1-6	TGTGCCAGCAGTTCCTTGGGGGAAGTGGTTTCACCCCTCCACTTT	CASSSLGEVVSPLHF
NA	15	TRBV28	TRBD2	TRBJ2-3	TGTGCCAGCAGTCTCCTCCGGGAGGGCCGAGATACGCAGTATTTT	CASSLLREGRDTQYF
few	14	TRBV9	NA	TRBJ2-7	TGTGCCAGCAGCGTAGGGCAGGGGTATTACGAGCAGTACTTC	CASSVGQGYYEQYF
NA	16	TRBV5-6	TRBD2	TRBJ2-1	TGTGCCAGCAGCATCCGACTAGCGGGAGACCACAATGAGCAGTTCTTC	CASSIRLAGDHNEQFF
NA	13	TRBV6-5	NA	TRBJ1-5	TGTGCCAGCAGTTATCGACGGTCTCAGCCCCAGCATTTT	CASSYRRSQPQHF
NA	14	TRBV7-8	NA	TRBJ2-7	TGTGCCAGCAGCTTAGAAACTCGGGGCTACGAGCAGTACTTC	CASSLETRGYEQYF
NA	12	TRBV5-6	NA	TRBJ2-4	TGTGCCAGCAGCTTGGGGGTTTTTATTCAGTACTTC	CASSLGVFIQYF
NA	16	TRBV4-3	TRBD2	TRBJ2-1	TGCGCCAGCAGCCAAGGGGGCACTAGCGGATACAATGAGCAGTTCTTC	CASSQGGTSGYNEQFF
NA	17	TRBV4-3	NA	TRBJ2-2	TGCGCCAGCAGCCAAGATAGGGAACGGGACCCAGAGGGGTGGCTGTTTTTT	CASSQDRERDPEGWLFF
NA	19	TRBV7-2	TRBD2	TRBJ2-3	TGTGCCAGCAGCGAACCCTCCGGGACTAGCGGGAGAGGGTACTTTACGCAGTATTTT	CASSEPSGTSGRGYFTQYF
NA	16	TRBV11-1	NA	TRBJ2-1	TGTGCCAGCAGCCCCTCTAGCGTCATGATTGCCAATGAGCAGTTCTTC	CASSPSSVMIANEQFF
NA	11	TRBV2	NA	TRBJ1-1	TGTGCCAGCAGTGAGGTAGGGGGAGCTTTCTTT	CASSEVGGAFF
NA	15	TRBV27	TRBD2	TRBJ2-5	TGTGCCAGCAGTACCCTAGCGGGAGCGCGAGAGACCCAGTACTTC	CASSTLAGARETQYF
once	17	TRBV15	NA	TRBJ1-5	TGTGCCACCAGCAGAGGACAATCAAAGGGTTTTAATCAGCCCCAGCATTTT	CATSRGQSKGFNQPQHF
NA	17	TRBV7-8	TRBD1	TRBJ1-2	TGTGCCAGCAGCTTAGGTTGGCAGGGGGCGGTGGTTGGTGGCTACACCTTC	CASSLGWQGAVVGGYTF
NA	14	TRBV5-8	NA	TRBJ1-1	TGTGCCAGCAGCTTGGGGGTGATGAACACTGAAGCTTTCTTT	CASSLGVMNTEAFF
NA	16	TRBV28	TRBD1	TRBJ1-1	TGTGCCAGCAGCCTCCGGGACAGCTATTTGAACACTGAAGCTTTCTTT	CASSLRDSYLNTEAFF
NA	19	TRBV9	TRBD2	TRBJ2-3	TGTGCCAGCAGCGGAAGATTTGGGACTAGCGGGGGGTTCACAGATACGCAGTATTTT	CASSGRFGTSGGFTDTQYF
NA	17	TRBV27	TRBD1	TRBJ2-7	TGTGCCAGCAGTTCCCGGACAGGCGCACTAACCTCCTACGAGCAGTACTTC	CASSSRTGALTSYEQYF
NA	15	TRBV25-1	NA	TRBJ1-1	TGTGCCAGCAGTGACCCCGGGACGCAGAACACTGAAGCTTTCTTT	CASSDPGTQNTEAFF
once	11	TRBV21-1	NA	TRBJ1-1	TGTGCCAGCACCGAAGGCACTGAAGCTTTCTTT	CASTEGTEAFF
NA	16	TRBV5-1	NA	TRBJ2-2	TGCGCCAGCAGCTTGGTGGACAGACCGAACACCGGGGAGCTGTTTTTT	CASSLVDRPNTGELFF
NA	13	TRBV6-5	NA	TRBJ1-2	TGTGCCAGCAGCCTGGGGGGGGACTATGGCTACACCTTC	CASSLGGDYGYTF
few	16	TRBV30	NA	TRBJ1-6	TGTGCCTGGAGTGTAGGGGGGAGCTCCTATAATTCACCCCTCCACTTT	CAWSVGGSSYNSPLHF
NA	14	TRBV4-1	NA	TRBJ1-2	TGCGCCAGCAGCCAATTCGGACTTAACTATGGCTACACCTTC	CASSQFGLNYGYTF
NA	11	TRBV6-1	NA	TRBJ2-7	TGTGCCAGCAGCTCCAGGTACGAGCAGTACTTC	CASSSRYEQYF
NA	13	TRBV14	NA	TRBJ1-2	TGTGCCAGCAGCCAAGTCGGTAACTATGGCTACACCTTC	CASSQVGNYGYTF
NA	16	TRBV9	TRBD1	TRBJ2-7	TGTGCCAGCAGCGTAGGGACAGGGAGTTTCTCCTACGAGCAGTACTTC	CASSVGTGSFSYEQYF
NA	14	TRBV4-2	NA	TRBJ1-6	TGTGCCAGCAGCCAGGGGGGGGAGTATTCACCCCTCCACTTT	CASSQGGEYSPLHF
NA	16	TRBV18	TRBD1	TRBJ1-3	TGTGCCAGCTCGGCTACTACAGGGGGAACTGGAAACACCATATATTTT	CASSATTGGTGNTIYF
NA	17	TRBV7-2	TRBD1	TRBJ1-4	TGTGCCAGCAGCCCCCGGGACAGGGGTGCAACTAATGAAAAACTGTTTTTT	CASSPRDRGATNEKLFF
once	16	TRBV19	NA	TRBJ1-1	TGTGCCAGTAGTATACTGGGCGGGTGGGGGAACACTGAAGCTTTCTTT	CASSILGGWGNTEAFF
NA	15	TRBV5-4	NA	TRBJ2-1	TGTGCCAGCAGCTTCTGGGGAAGCTCCTACAATGAGCAGTTCTTC	CASSFWGSSYNEQFF
NA	13	TRBV4-2	NA	TRBJ2-1	TGTGCCAGCAGCCAAGTGTACAACAATGAGCAGTTCTTC	CASSQVYNNEQFF